This T cell receptor beta chain derives from a study of regulatory T cells in long-lasting Graves disease. The CDR3 runs to 17 residues. V was pared by 2 bases and J by 6 bases, with 22 bases between. CDR1 KGHSH and CDR2 LQKENI come from the germline V gene. CDR3 regions were amplified by Arm-PCR using iRepertoire HTBI primers to build TCR beta libraries. One entry per CDR3 protein results from TCRdb running MiXCR on the multiplex PCR reads. The sample records approximately 470,000 distinct CDR3 sequences, roughly 15% being singletons. With regard to this clonotype: No conserved phenylalanine or tryptophan is present at the end of the CDR3, so a read error is the likely explanation.

Time point described: newly diagnosed GD, antithyroid drugs for less than 3 months. Construction of the TCR library relied on RNA isolated from PBMCs. The same specimen was also included in a second study, on T cells in Graves' hyperthyroidism and ophthalmopathy. From that report: Graves' hyperthyroidism without ophthalmopathy progression within 18 months was termed stable.

The receptor was isolated from a man aged 40-49 years with Graves disease. The input for sequencing was peripheral blood mononuclear cells (PBMCs), taken at new diagnosis, from a patient treated with antithyroid drugs. V is TRBV18 and J is TRBJ1-2; tentatively, D is TRBD1 (5 bases). The CDR3 DNA reads TGTGCCAGCTCACCATCCCAAATCGGGGGAAAATACGATGGCTACACCCTC. This codes for CASSPSQIGGKYDGYTL.